A single sample gave rise to the 9 T cell receptor beta chains below, sequenced in a study of blood T cells in healthy people across ages. A J-beta primer mix and a sample-barcoded 5' primer were used in a second PCR of about 7 to 12 cycles. TCRdb independently ran MiXCR on the 5' RACE reads; one entry per CDR3 protein. Here the sample spans about 1.6 million distinct CDR3 sequences, 30% to 40% being singletons. Sequenced sample: blood. These receptors all come from a woman under 40 in good health.

In this sample, this clonotype turned up a few times. This CDR3 is CAISDTNSPLHF. Here the CDR3 DNA reads TGTGCCATCAGTGATACCAATTCACCCCTCCACTTT. V and J are TRBV10-3 and TRBJ1-6; D unclear. Trimming shortened V by 3 bases and J by 7 bases, and 4 bases separated the two germline ends. The CDR3 sequence is 12 residues long. Germline-derived CDR1 and CDR2 are ENHRY and SYGVKD.

This clonotype was observed a handful of times. The V call is TRBV7-2, the J call TRBJ1-2; possibly TRBD1 for D (6 bases). V was cut by 2 bases and J by 3 bases, with 16 bases left in between. The length of the CDR3 is 16 residues. From germline, CDR1 is SGHTA and CDR2 FQGNSA. CDR3 nucleotide sequence: TGTGCCAGCAGCTTAAGCGAGGACAGACCCTACTATGGCTACACCTTC. It is translated as CASSLSEDRPYYGYTF.

In the case of this clonotype: This may come from a read error, since a much larger clone is one base off. The chain employs TRBV29-1 and TRBJ2-1, with TRBD1 as a possible D gene (6 bases). CDR1 SQVTM and CDR2 ANQGSEA come from the germline V gene. This CDR3 is 17 amino acids long. CDR3 residues: CSVDTLDSHISYNGQFF. The CDR3 DNA reads as TGCAGCGTGGACACCTTGGACAGCCACATCTCCTACAATGGGCAGTTCTTC.

This chain uses TRBV6-5 with TRBJ2-1; D is tentatively TRBD1 or TRBD2 (5 bases each). Germline CDR1 is MNHEY and CDR2 is SVGAGI. Trimming removed 3 bases from V and 3 bases from J, with 21 bases in between. This CDR3 region has 18 residues. CDR3 amino acids: CASSYRPQGSGGYNEQFF. The DNA of the CDR3 is TGTGCCAGCAGTTATCGTCCTCAAGGCTCTGGGGGCTACAATGAGCAGTTCTTC.

With regard to this clonotype: One base away lies a much larger clone, so this may be a sequencing read error. The CDR3 region is CASSSPAGGGWEQYF. As DNA, the CDR3 is TGTGCCAGCAGTTCGCCGGCTGGCGGGGGCTGGGAGCAGTACTTC. This rearrangement joins TRBV12-3 or TRBV12-4 to TRBJ2-5, with D possibly being TRBD2 (7 bases). Trimming cost V 4 bases and J 11 bases, with 23 bases left between them. This CDR3 has 15 amino acids.

For the CDR3, the DNA is TGCAGCGTAGCGGGGGTTTTGACGGTACGTGAGCAGTTCTTC. Translated, it gives CSVAGVLTVREQFF. This chain connects TRBV29-1 to TRBJ2-1; TRBD2 agrees at 8 bases. Germline V gene lookup returns CDR1 SQVTM and CDR2 ANQGSEA. With 6 bases clipped from V and 9 bases from J, the junction kept 13 bases outside the gene matches. The CDR3 runs to 14 residues.

The chain couples TRBV20-1 to TRBJ2-1; 11 bases are shared with TRBD2. V lost 6 bases, J lost 7 bases, and 14 bases stayed unmatched. Germline lookup yields CDR1 DFQATT and CDR2 SNEGSKA (reference sequence). The CDR3 length is 16 residues. The CDR3 is CSATTSGDLSWNEQFF. The DNA of the CDR3 is TGCAGTGCCACGACTAGCGGGGATCTTTCGTGGAATGAGCAGTTCTTC.

The chain recombines TRBV29-1 with TRBJ1-2, with 7 bases matching TRBD1. Trimming cost V 1 base and J 3 bases; bases outside gene matches: 2. The CDR3 has 13 amino acids. Germline V gene sequence: CDR1 SQVTM, CDR2 ANQGSEA. The CDR3, as DNA: TGCAGCGTTGAAGCAGGGGGGGACTATGGCTACACCTTC. It yields the protein CSVEAGGDYGYTF.

The V gene is TRBV27, the J gene TRBJ2-3, with 11 positions matching TRBD2. V lost 4 bases and J lost 3; bases outside the gene matches: 6. Germline V gene data show CDR1 as MNHEY and CDR2 as SMNVEV (reference sequence). This CDR3 has 16 amino acids. CDR3 sequence (DNA): TGTGCCAGCAGTTACCTAGCGGGAGGAGTGACAGATACGCAGTATTTT. It specifies CASSYLAGGVTDTQYF.